The 24 T cell receptor beta chains below were found in one sample sequenced in a study of T cells in Graves' hyperthyroidism and ophthalmopathy. Regions amplified from RNA transcripts were the TCR beta CDR3 regions. HTBI primers drove first-round RT-PCR of the TCR CDR3. One entry per CDR3 protein, called by TCRdb with MiXCR from the multiplex PCR reads. The data show roughly 700,000 distinct CDR3 sequences, 14% seen once. Sequenced input: blood. The source is a woman aged 18-35 years with Graves' hyperthyroidism.

This clonotype was seen a few times. V is TRBV24-1 and J is TRBJ2-2, with 11 bases aligning to TRBD1. Germline V gives CDR1 KGHDR, CDR2 SFDVKD. The J segment lost 6 bases and the V segment lost 3 bases, leaving 5 bases of the junction unmatched. The CDR3 totals 16 residues. CDR3 sequence reads: CATSDGGQGASGELFF. The CDR3 nucleotides read TGTGCCACCAGTGATGGAGGACAGGGGGCCTCCGGGGAGCTGTTTTTT.

This clonotype was recorded many times. The chain uses TRBV5-1 and TRBJ2-7; D call uncertain. V lost 6 bases and J lost 2, with 21 bases in between. The CDR3 is made up of 16 amino acids. Germline values: CDR1 SGHRS, CDR2 YFSETQ. The CDR3 reads CASIIDLGGKPYEQYF. Written as DNA, the CDR3 is TGCGCCAGCATAATTGACTTGGGTGGAAAGCCCTACGAGCAGTACTTC.

This clonotype was seen ten or more times. The gene calls are TRBV7-9 and TRBJ2-2; TRBD2 might be the D (6 bases). CDR3 length: 15 amino acids. V shed 3 bases and J shed 1 base, with 9 bases lying between them. Germline V CDR1 and CDR2: SEHNR, FQNEAQ (reference sequence). CDR3 DNA: TGTGCCAGCAGCTTTAGCGGTCTGAACACCGGGGAGCTGTTTTTT. It is translated as CASSFSGLNTGELFF.

In its sample, this clonotype was seen a few times. No conserved phenylalanine or tryptophan ends this CDR3, so it is likely a read error. The CDR3 region is CASSEALLRDSSYEQYL. The CDR3 DNA reads TGTGCCAGCAGTGAAGCGCTCTTAAGAGATTCGTCCTACGAGCAGTACCTC. The chain has TRBV2 and TRBJ2-7; D remains ambiguous. This CDR3 has 17 residues. Germline lookup yields CDR1 SNHLY and CDR2 FYNNEI. Trimming took off 0 bases at V and 1 base at J, with 16 bases between the two ends.

The chain recombines TRBV12-3 or TRBV12-4 with TRBJ2-7; 7 bases are a match to TRBD1. The CDR3 contains 13 residues. The V and J ends lost 6 bases and 3 bases, in that order; junction bases with no gene match: 5. CDR3 region: CASRPGQNYEQYF. CDR3 nucleotides: TGTGCCAGCAGGCCGGGACAGAACTACGAGCAGTACTTC.

This clonotype has a count of ten or more. This rearrangement joins TRBV19 to TRBJ1-1; D is unresolved. Germline loops: CDR1 LNHDA, CDR2 SQIVND (reference sequence). The length of the CDR3 is 14 residues. V was pared by 3 bases and J by 0 bases, with 8 bases between. CDR3 loop: CASSMPRMNTEAFF. DNA of the CDR3: TGTGCCAGTAGTATGCCTCGGATGAACACTGAAGCTTTCTTT. Using reference TRBV19 and TRBJ1-1 for the parts outside the CDR3, the full variable domain is DGGITQSPKYLFRKEGQNVTLSCEQNLNHDAMYWYRQDPGQGLRLIYYSQIVNDFQKGDIAEGYSVSREKKESFPLTVTSAQKNPTAFYLCASSMPRMNTEAFFGQGTRLTVV.

This clonotype came up a few times. Since a much larger clone is just one base distant, this may be a read error. V usage is TRBV28 and J usage is TRBJ2-7, with 8 nucleotides matching TRBD2. The CDR3 has 15 residues. CDR1 and CDR2 (germline): MDHEN, SYDVKM. Here the CDR3 reads CASSPPGLGSYERYF. Written as DNA, the CDR3 is TGTGCCAGCAGTCCGCCGGGACTAGGCTCCTACGAGCGGTACTTC.

At least ten counts were recorded for this clonotype. The gene calls are TRBV27 and TRBJ1-1; D possibly corresponds to TRBD1 (5 bases). CDR3 size: 16 residues. Germline V gives CDR1 MNHEY, CDR2 SMNVEV (reference sequence). V gave up 5 bases and J gave up 2 bases, with 18 bases separating them. CDR3 in DNA: TGTGCCAGCAGTGCGAGAACAGGTAGCGGTAACACTGAAGCTTTCTTT. Its translation: CASSARTGSGNTEAFF.

This clonotype was detected only a few times. The chain is built from TRBV5-1 and TRBJ2-2; TRBD2 matches 7 bases. V shed 1 base, J shed 2 bases, and the junction held 5 bases outside the gene matches. The CDR3 sequence is 16 residues long. Germline values: CDR1 SGHRS, CDR2 YFSETQ. The CDR3 is CASSLWASGNTGELFF. Written as DNA, the CDR3 is TGCGCCAGCAGCTTGTGGGCTAGCGGAAACACCGGGGAGCTGTTTTTT.

In this sample, this clonotype turned up many times. The V call is TRBV13, the J call TRBJ2-5; no reliable D call. The V gene lost 5 bases and the J gene lost 5 bases, with 15 bases spanning the gap. CDR3 length equals 14 residues. Germline V gene lookup returns CDR1 PRHDT and CDR2 FYEKMQ (reference sequence). CDR3 DNA sequence: TGTGCCAGCAGCCACGCGGACCAGATGGAGACCCAGTACTTC. Residues: CASSHADQMETQYF.

The table lists this clonotype with many counts. This chain joins TRBV11-1 and TRBJ2-7, with unresolved D. In germline, CDR1 is SGHAT, CDR2 FQDESV (reference sequence). This CDR3 contains 14 residues. V was trimmed by 2 bases and J by 0 bases, leaving 8 bases between them. The CDR3 is CASSLLFTSYEQYF. CDR3 nucleotide sequence: TGTGCCAGCAGCTTACTGTTCACCTCCTACGAGCAGTACTTC.

This clonotype was seen only a few times. The rearrangement joins TRBV6-1 to TRBJ2-6; 12 bases are shared with TRBD2. The CDR3 has 16 residues. The junction had 2 bases not matched to a gene; V was cut back by 6 bases and J by 2 bases. CDR1 MNHNS and CDR2 SASEGT come from the germline V gene. The CDR3 sequence: CASSRTSGTGANVLTF. As DNA, the CDR3 is TGTGCCAGCAGCAGGACTAGCGGGACTGGGGCCAACGTCCTGACTTTC.

This chain uses TRBV7-9 with TRBJ2-1, with D tentatively TRBD1 (5 bases). Germline V CDR1 and CDR2: SEHNR, FQNEAQ (reference sequence). The CDR3 covers 14 residues. Trimming removed 5 bases at V and 6 bases at J, with 14 bases between. The CDR3 DNA sequence: TGTGCCAGCAGCCCCCAGGGCCCCGGCAATGAGCAGTTCTTC. Its translation is CASSPQGPGNEQFF.

This clonotype was counted between two and nine times. This chain joins TRBV19 and TRBJ1-6, with D unclear. The CDR3 covers 18 residues. CDR1 and CDR2 (germline): LNHDA, SQIVND (reference sequence). The V gene lost 2 bases and the J gene lost 3 bases, with 17 bases spanning the gap. The CDR3 loop is CASSIRDGGYIYNSPLHF. CDR3 DNA sequence: TGTGCCAGTAGTATACGCGACGGCGGCTATATCTATAATTCACCCCTCCACTTT.

At least ten counts were recorded for this clonotype. This CDR3 reads CASSYSLTHWTSSTDTQYF. As DNA, the CDR3 is TGTGCCAGCAGTTACTCCTTAACCCACTGGACTAGCAGCACAGATACGCAGTATTTT. The chain has TRBV6-2 or TRBV6-3 and TRBJ2-3; 8 nucleotides agree with TRBD2. CDR1 and CDR2 (germline): MNHEY, SVGEGT. Trimming took 0 bases from V and 0 from J; bases not matched to a gene: 11. The CDR3 contains 19 residues.

This clonotype was recorded a few times. The chain uses TRBV6-1 and TRBJ2-3; 8 nucleotides agree with TRBD1. Germline V gene lookup returns CDR1 MNHNS and CDR2 SASEGT. J was trimmed by 0 bases and V by 6 bases; bases with no gene match: 5. The CDR3 totals 15 residues. This CDR3 is CASRRQGSSTDTQYF. In nucleotides, the CDR3 is TGTGCCAGCAGGCGACAGGGGTCAAGCACAGATACGCAGTATTTT.

Many counts were recorded for this clonotype. The chain is built from TRBV5-8 and TRBJ1-1; tentatively, D is TRBD1 (5 bases). The V end lost 3 bases, the J end lost 0 bases, and 15 bases lay between the germline ends. There are 16 residues in the CDR3. Germline-derived CDR1 and CDR2 are SGHTS and YDEGEE. The CDR3 bases are TGTGCCAGCAGCTCGCCAAGACAGAGCCTGAACACTGAAGCTTTCTTT. This sequence encodes CASSSPRQSLNTEAFF.

V is TRBV10-3 and J is TRBJ2-1; TRBD2 matches 12 bases. The V gene's germline CDR1 is ENHRY and CDR2 SYGVKD. V was pared by 5 bases and J by 9 bases, with 8 bases of the junction left unmatched. The length of the CDR3 is 15 residues. CDR3 nucleotides: TGTGCCATCAGTCGACTAGCGGGGGTATCGCTTGAGCAGTTCTTC. It specifies CAISRLAGVSLEQFF.

This clonotype was observed a few times. The V gene is TRBV9, the J gene TRBJ2-5, with 10 bases matching TRBD2. From germline, CDR1 is SGDLS and CDR2 YYNGEE. Germline trimming cut 0 bases from V and 1 base from J; bases unmatched to any gene: 12. This CDR3 has 19 amino acids. Here the CDR3 DNA reads TGTGCCAGCAGCGTAGGACTAGGACTAGCGGTGGATTTCCAAGAGACCCAGTACTTC. As protein: CASSVGLGLAVDFQETQYF.

The sample holds many counts of this clonotype. The rearrangement uses TRBV12-3 or TRBV12-4 and TRBJ1-1; D uncertain. This CDR3 spans 12 amino acids. V lost 4 bases to trimming and J lost 11 bases, with 14 bases between them. The CDR3 sequence: CASSSSVSWAFF. The CDR3 coding sequence is TGTGCCAGCAGTTCCTCCGTCAGTTGGGCTTTCTTT.

The rearrangement links TRBV2 to TRBJ2-7; tentative D call: TRBD2 (5 bases). The CDR3 spans 11 residues. Per the germline V gene, CDR1 is SNHLY and CDR2 is FYNNEI. V was shortened by 9 bases and J by 7 bases, with 13 bases between the two germline ends. CDR3 nucleotides: TGTGCCAGTGGTCTCCCGGGAGAGCAGTACTTC. Translated: CASGLPGEQYF. The variable domain in full, completed from reference TRBV2 and TRBJ2-7, reads EPEVTQTPSHQVTQMGQEVILRCVPISNHLYFYWYRQILGQKVEFLVSFYNNEISEKSEIFDDQFSVERPDGSNFTLKIRSTKLEDSAMYFCASGLPGEQYFGPGTRLTVT.

This clonotype was recorded at least ten times. The V and J genes are TRBV5-5 and TRBJ2-7; 7 positions agree with TRBD2. CDR3 length: 15 residues. J was trimmed by 2 bases and V by 2 bases; bases with no gene match: 7. Per germline, CDR1 SGHKS and CDR2 YYEKEE (reference sequence). The CDR3 reads CASSLGTGTTYEQYF. The DNA of the CDR3 is TGTGCCAGCAGCTTAGGGACCGGGACTACCTACGAGCAGTACTTC.

This clonotype was detected many times. V and J are TRBV29-1 and TRBJ2-3, with TRBD2 identical over 8 bases. Germline V gene sequence: CDR1 SQVTM, CDR2 ANQGSEA. The CDR3 length is 15 residues. With V trimmed by 0 bases and J by 4 bases, 6 bases remained unmatched. CDR3 sequence (DNA): TGCAGCGTTGAAGAACTAGCGGTCGGTCCAGATACGCAGTATTTT. It translates to CSVEELAVGPDTQYF.

The chain combines TRBV9 with TRBJ2-5; D unresolved. Per germline, CDR1 SGDLS and CDR2 YYNGEE. V was trimmed by 6 bases and J by 5 bases, leaving 17 bases between them. The CDR3 loop spans 14 amino acids. The CDR3 sequence: CASTRSPTTETQYF. The CDR3 DNA sequence: TGTGCCAGCACCCGTAGCCCCACCACGGAGACCCAGTACTTC.